This T cell receptor (beta chain) was sequenced in a study of early T cells in non-severe SARS-CoV-2 infection. Whole-study context: Chains from this unsorted whole-blood bulk RNA could not be paired. The study's findings and limits: Sequences matched to VDJdb favored anti-spike CD8 responses, while private and CD4 specificities were missed.

Individual cDNA molecules carried attached unique molecular identifiers. TCRdb called the 5' RACE reads again in MiXCR, with one record for every CDR3 protein. The sample comprises tens of thousands of distinct CDR3 sequences, about 5% of which are singletons, and 3.5% to 5.5% rests with the top ten. Germline values: CDR1 SEHNR, CDR2 FQNEAQ (reference sequence). The V gene end was trimmed by 5 bases and the J gene end by 0 bases; junction bases not matched to a gene: 8. The CDR3 spans 16 residues. By sample fraction, this clonotype is medium-sized. Antigen: not known. The sequenced material came from whole blood. This chain connects TRBV7-9 to TRBJ2-7, with 9 positions matching TRBD1. The TCR originated in an adult who was a healthcare worker with PCR-confirmed SARS-CoV-2 infection or an uninfected control (not recorded which). The CDR3 here is CASSPRTGATSYEQYF. As DNA, the CDR3 is TGTGCCAGCAGCCCGAGGACAGGGGCGACCTCCTACGAGCAGTACTTC.